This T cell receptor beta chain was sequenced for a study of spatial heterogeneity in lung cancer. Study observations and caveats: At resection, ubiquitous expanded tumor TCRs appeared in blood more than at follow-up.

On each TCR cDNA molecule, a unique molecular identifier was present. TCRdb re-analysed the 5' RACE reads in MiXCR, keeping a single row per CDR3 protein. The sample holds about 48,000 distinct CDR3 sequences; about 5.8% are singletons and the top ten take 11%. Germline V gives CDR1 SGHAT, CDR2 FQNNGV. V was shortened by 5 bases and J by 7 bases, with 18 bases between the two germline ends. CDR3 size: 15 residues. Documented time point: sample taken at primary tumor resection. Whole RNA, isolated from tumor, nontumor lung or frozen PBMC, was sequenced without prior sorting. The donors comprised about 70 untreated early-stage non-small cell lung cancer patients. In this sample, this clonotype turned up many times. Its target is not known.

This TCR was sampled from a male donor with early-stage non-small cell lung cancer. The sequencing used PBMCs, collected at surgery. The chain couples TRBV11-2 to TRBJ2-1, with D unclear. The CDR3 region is CASSRSRWVRNEQFF. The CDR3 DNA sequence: TGTGCCAGCAGCCGATCAAGATGGGTTAGGAATGAGCAGTTCTTC.